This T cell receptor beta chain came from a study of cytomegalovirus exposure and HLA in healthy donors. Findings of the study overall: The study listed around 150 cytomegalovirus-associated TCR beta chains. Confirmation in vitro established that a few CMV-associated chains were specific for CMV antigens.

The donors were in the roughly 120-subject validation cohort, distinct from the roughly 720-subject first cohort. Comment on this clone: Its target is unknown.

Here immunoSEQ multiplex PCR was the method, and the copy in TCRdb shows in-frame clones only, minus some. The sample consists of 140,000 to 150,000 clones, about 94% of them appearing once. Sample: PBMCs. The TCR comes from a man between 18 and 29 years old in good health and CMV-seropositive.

DNA of the CDR3: TGCGCCAGCAGTGGGCCTCGTAGCGGGAAGGTCACCGGGGAGCTGTTTTTT. Amino acids: CASSGPRSGKVTGELFF. The chain is built from TRBV10-2 and TRBJ2-2; 8 positions match TRBD2. CDR3 length: 17 residues. Germline CDR1 reads WSHSY; CDR2 reads SAAADI. Trimming cost V 4 bases and J 4 bases; bases outside gene matches: 11.